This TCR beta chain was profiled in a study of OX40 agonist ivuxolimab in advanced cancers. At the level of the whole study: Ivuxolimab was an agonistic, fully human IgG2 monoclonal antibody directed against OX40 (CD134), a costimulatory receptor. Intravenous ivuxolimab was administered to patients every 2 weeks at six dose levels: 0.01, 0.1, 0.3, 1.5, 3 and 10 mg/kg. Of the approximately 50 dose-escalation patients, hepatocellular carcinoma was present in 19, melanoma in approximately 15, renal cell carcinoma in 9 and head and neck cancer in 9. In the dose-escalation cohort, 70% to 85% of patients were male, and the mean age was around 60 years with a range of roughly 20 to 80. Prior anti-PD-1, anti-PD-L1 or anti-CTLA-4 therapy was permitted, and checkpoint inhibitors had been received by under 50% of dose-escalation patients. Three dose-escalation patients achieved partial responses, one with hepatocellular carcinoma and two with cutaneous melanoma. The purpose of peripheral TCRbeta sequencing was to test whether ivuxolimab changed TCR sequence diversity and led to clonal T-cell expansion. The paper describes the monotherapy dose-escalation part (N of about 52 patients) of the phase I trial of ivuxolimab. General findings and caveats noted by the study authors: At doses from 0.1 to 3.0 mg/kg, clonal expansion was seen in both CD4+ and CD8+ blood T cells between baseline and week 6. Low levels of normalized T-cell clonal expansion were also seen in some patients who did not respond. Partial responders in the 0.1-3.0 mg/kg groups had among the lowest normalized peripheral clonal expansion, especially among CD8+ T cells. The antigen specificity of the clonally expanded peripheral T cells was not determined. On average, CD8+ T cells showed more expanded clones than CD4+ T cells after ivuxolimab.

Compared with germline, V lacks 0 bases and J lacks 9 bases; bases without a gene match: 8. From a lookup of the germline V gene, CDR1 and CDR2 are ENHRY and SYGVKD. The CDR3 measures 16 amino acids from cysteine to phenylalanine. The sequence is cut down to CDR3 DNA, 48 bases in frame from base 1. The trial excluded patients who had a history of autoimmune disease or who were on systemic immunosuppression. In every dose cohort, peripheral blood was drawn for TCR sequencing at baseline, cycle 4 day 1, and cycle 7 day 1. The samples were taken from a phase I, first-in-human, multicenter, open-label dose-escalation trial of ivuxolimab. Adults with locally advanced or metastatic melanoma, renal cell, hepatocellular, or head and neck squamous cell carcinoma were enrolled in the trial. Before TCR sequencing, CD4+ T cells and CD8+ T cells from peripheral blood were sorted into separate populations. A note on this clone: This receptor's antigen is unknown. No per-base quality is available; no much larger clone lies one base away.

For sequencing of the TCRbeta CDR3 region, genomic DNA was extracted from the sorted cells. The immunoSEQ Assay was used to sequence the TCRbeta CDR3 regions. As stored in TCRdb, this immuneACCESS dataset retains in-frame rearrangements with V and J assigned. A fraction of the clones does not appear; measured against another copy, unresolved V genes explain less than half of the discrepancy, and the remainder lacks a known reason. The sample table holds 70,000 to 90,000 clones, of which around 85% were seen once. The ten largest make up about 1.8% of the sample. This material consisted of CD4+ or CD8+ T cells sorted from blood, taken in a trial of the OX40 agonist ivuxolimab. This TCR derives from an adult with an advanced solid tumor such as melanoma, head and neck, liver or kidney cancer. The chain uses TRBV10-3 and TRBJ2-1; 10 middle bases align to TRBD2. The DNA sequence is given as TGTGCCATCAGTGAGTCTTTACTAGCGGGGTGGGGTGAGCAGTTCTTC. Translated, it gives CAISESLLAGWGEQFF.